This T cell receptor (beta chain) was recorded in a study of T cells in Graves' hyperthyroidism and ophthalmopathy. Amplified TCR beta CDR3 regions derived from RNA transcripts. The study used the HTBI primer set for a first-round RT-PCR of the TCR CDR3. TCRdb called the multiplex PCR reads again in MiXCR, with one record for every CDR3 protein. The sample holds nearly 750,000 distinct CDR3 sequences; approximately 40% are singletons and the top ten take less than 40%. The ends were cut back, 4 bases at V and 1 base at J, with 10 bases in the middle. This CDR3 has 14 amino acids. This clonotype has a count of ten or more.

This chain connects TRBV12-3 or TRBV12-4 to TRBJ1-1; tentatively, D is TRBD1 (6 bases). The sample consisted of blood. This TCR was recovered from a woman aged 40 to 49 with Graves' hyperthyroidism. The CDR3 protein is CASSSSDRNTEAFF. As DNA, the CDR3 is TGTGCCAGCAGTTCCTCGGACAGGAACACTGAAGCTTTCTTT.